This passage covers 27 T cell receptor beta chains from one sample sequenced in a study of Ad26.COV2.S vaccination and SARS-CoV-2 variants. Assay: immunoSEQ multiplex PCR; the TCRdb copy retains only in-frame clones and omits some. The sample lists roughly 700,000 clones, 89% seen once, with about 1.5% in the top ten. Treatment in this sample: 15 to 20 received Ad26.COV2.S at low or high dose, single or two shots; a few received placebo; per-sample allocation not given. It was on day 63 after the first vaccine or placebo injection that samples were taken. Source: peripheral blood, taken in a trial of Ad26.COV2.S vaccine versus placebo. Source of these receptors: a person between 18 and 59 years old who received the Ad26.COV2.S COVID-19 vaccine or a placebo.

V and J are TRBV28 and TRBJ1-1; 8 positions agree with TRBD1. CDR3 length equals 14 residues. The trim removed 9 bases at V and 1 base at J, leaving 7 bases unmatched. CDR1 is MDHEN, CDR2 SYDVKM, per germline. The CDR3 loop reads CASGQGGRNTEAFF. The CDR3 coding sequence is TGTGCCAGTGGACAGGGTGGAAGGAACACTGAAGCTTTCTTT.

With regard to this clone: Compared with germline, one end of the junction differs, possibly owing to a read error. V usage is TRBV13 and J usage is TRBJ1-5; D possibly corresponds to TRBD1 (6 bases). The germline V gene has CDR1 PRHDT and CDR2 FYEKMQ (reference sequence). CDR3 length: 13 amino acids. The CDR3 nucleotides are TGTGCCAGCAGCTTAGGCCGGGGGGCCCTTCCGGATTTT. Its translation: CASSLGRGALPDF.

V is TRBV3-1 (or the pseudogene TRBV3-2) and J is TRBJ1-1, with 10 bases identical to TRBD1. Germline lookup yields CDR1 LGHDT and CDR2 YNNKEL (reference sequence). This CDR3 contains 14 residues. V shed 6 bases and J 8 bases; nucleotides not matched to a gene: 9. The CDR3 DNA sequence: TGTGCCAGCAGAGGGACAGGGGCAAAGACGGAAGCTTTCTTT. Protein sequence: CASRGTGAKTEAFF.

V and J are TRBV10-3 and TRBJ1-4; 7 nucleotides line up with TRBD1. Per the germline V gene, CDR1 is ENHRY and CDR2 is SYGVKD. V lost 6 bases and J lost 7; bases outside the gene matches: 8. The CDR3 extends over 14 amino acids. In DNA form, the CDR3 reads TGTGCCATCAGCACAGGGGAGTCGGGTGAAAAACTGTTTTTT. Its protein product is CAISTGESGEKLFF.

About this clone itself: The same CDR3 arises from other DNA sequences in this sample as well. The J gene is TRBJ1-1, the V gene TRBV18; unclear D gene. The CDR3 consists of 13 residues. Per germline, CDR1 KGHSH and CDR2 LQKENI. Trimming took 1 base from V and 4 from J, leaving 7 bases between them. CDR3 sequence reads: CASSPLEGTEAFF. CDR3 nucleotide sequence: TGTGCCAGCTCACCACTTGAGGGCACTGAAGCTTTCTTT. Full variable domain (outside the CDR3, taken from reference TRBV18 and TRBJ1-1): NAGVMQNPRHLVRRRGQEARLRCSPMKGHSHVYWYRQLPEEGLKFMVYLQKENIIDESGMPKERFSAEFPKEGPSILRIQQVVRGDSAAYFCASSPLEGTEAFFGQGTRLTVV.

There are a few counts of this clone. The chain couples TRBV4-3 to TRBJ2-3; 8 bases map to TRBD2. The CDR3 length is 17 residues. The germline gives CDR1 LGHNA, CDR2 YSLEER. Trimming took 0 bases from V and 1 from J; bases not matched to a gene: 6. Here the CDR3 DNA reads TGCGCCAGCAGCCAAGAGTTGTTGCGGGGGGGCACAGATACGCAGTATTTT. Protein product: CASSQELLRGGTDTQYF.

The gene calls are TRBV2 and TRBJ2-1, with a tentative D call TRBD1 (6 bases). The V end was cut by 6 bases, the J end by 0 bases, with 21 bases between. Germline CDR1 SNHLY, CDR2 FYNNEI. There are 18 residues in the CDR3. The CDR3, as DNA: TGTGCCAGCAGAGACTCTCACCGACAGGCGAGCTCCTACAATGAGCAGTTCTTC. Encoded protein: CASRDSHRQASSYNEQFF.

This chain uses TRBV27 with TRBJ1-1, with D possibly TRBD1 on 6 matching bases. V was trimmed by 9 bases and J by 1 base, leaving 21 bases between them. Looked up from germline, CDR1 is MNHEY and CDR2 is SMNVEV (reference sequence). This CDR3 is 16 amino acids long. CDR3 residues: CASGRILGQWNTEAFF. The CDR3, as DNA: TGTGCCAGTGGGCGTATACTCGGACAGTGGAACACTGAAGCTTTCTTT.

The chain couples TRBV7-2 to TRBJ2-3; TRBD2 matches 7 bases. The germline gives CDR1 SGHTA, CDR2 FQGNSA. The V gene end was trimmed by 3 bases and the J gene end by 0 bases; junction bases not matched to a gene: 6. The CDR3 contains 16 residues. The CDR3 sequence is CASSFGAGSSTDTQYF. CDR3 bases: TGTGCCAGCAGCTTTGGAGCGGGGTCTAGCACAGATACGCAGTATTTT.

The rearrangement joins TRBV19 to TRBJ2-5, with 7 bases fitting TRBD2. CDR1 and CDR2 from the germline V gene are LNHDA and SQIVND (reference sequence). The CDR3 is 17 amino acids. The trim removed 5 bases at V and 5 bases at J, leaving 17 bases unmatched. The CDR3 nucleotides read TGTGCCAGTAGTCCGAGGGGAGGGAGCGGGGTAAGGGAGACCCAGTACTTC. This gives the protein CASSPRGGSGVRETQYF. The full variable domain, its missing parts supplied by reference TRBV19 and TRBJ2-5, is DGGITQSPKYLFRKEGQNVTLSCEQNLNHDAMYWYRQDPGQGLRLIYYSQIVNDFQKGDIAEGYSVSREKKESFPLTVTSAQKNPTAFYLCASSPRGGSGVRETQYFGPGTRLLVL.

By sample fraction, this clone is large. CDR3 coding DNA: TGTGCCAGCAGCCAAGGATGGCGGGGGGCCCCAGATACGCAGTATTTT. It yields the protein CASSQGWRGAPDTQYF. The chain carries TRBV4-2 and TRBJ2-3; 8 positions agree with TRBD2. V gave up 1 base and J gave up 4 bases; unmatched junction bases: 7. This CDR3 region has 16 residues. The germline CDR1 and CDR2 sequences are LGHNA and YNFKEQ.

The V gene is TRBV4-1, the J gene TRBJ2-7; D gene uncertain. V shed 0 bases and J shed 0 bases, with 12 bases lying between them. Germline V gene lookup returns CDR1 MGHRA and CDR2 YSYEKL. CDR3 length: 16 residues. CDR3 DNA sequence: TGCGCCAGCAGCCAAGAAAGTAGGGCCTCCTCCTACGAGCAGTACTTC. This translates into CASSQESRASSYEQYF.

The chain joins TRBV6-2 or TRBV6-3 to TRBJ1-2; D is perhaps TRBD1 (6 bases). The CDR3 loop spans 14 amino acids. V was trimmed by 2 bases and J by 8 bases, leaving 15 bases between them. In germline, CDR1 is MNHEY, CDR2 SVGEGT. CDR3: CASSYVSDSGGYTF. CDR3 DNA sequence: TGTGCCAGCAGTTACGTTTCGGACAGCGGCGGCTACACCTTC.

The J gene is TRBJ1-1, the V gene TRBV29-1; weak D call: TRBD1 (5 bases). V was shortened by 6 bases and J by 3 bases, with 17 bases between the two germline ends. This CDR3 spans 14 amino acids. Germline V gene lookup returns CDR1 SQVTM and CDR2 ANQGSEA. CDR3 protein: CSVRPTGGDTEAFF. The CDR3 DNA follows: TGCAGCGTCCGCCCCACCGGGGGGGACACTGAAGCTTTCTTT.

This CDR3 reads CASSPGLDEKLFF. CDR3 nucleotides: TGTGCCAGCTCACCGGGACTCGATGAAAAACTGTTTTTT. The chain combines TRBV18 with TRBJ1-4, with D tentatively TRBD1 (5 bases). V dropped 3 bases and J dropped 6 bases, with 8 bases sitting between them. This CDR3 has 13 residues. Germline CDR1 is KGHSH and CDR2 is LQKENI.

The V and J genes are TRBV2 and TRBJ2-1, with TRBD2 matching 9 bases. From germline, CDR1 is SNHLY and CDR2 FYNNEI. The CDR3 is 20 residues long. J was trimmed by 7 bases and V by 7 bases; bases with no gene match: 26. The CDR3 reads CASTGPRPGRVIAGENEQFF. The CDR3 DNA is TGTGCCAGCACCGGCCCGAGACCGGGGCGGGTAATAGCGGGAGAAAATGAGCAGTTCTTC. Variable domain in full (rest from reference TRBV2 and TRBJ2-1): EPEVTQTPSHQVTQMGQEVILRCVPISNHLYFYWYRQILGQKVEFLVSFYNNEISEKSEIFDDQFSVERPDGSNFTLKIRSTKLEDSAMYFCASTGPRPGRVIAGENEQFFGPGTRLTVL.

The chain carries TRBV7-2 and TRBJ2-3; TRBD1 aligns across 7 bases. The CDR3 runs 16 residues. J was trimmed by 0 bases and V by 5 bases; bases with no gene match: 8. Germline V CDR1 and CDR2: SGHTA, FQGNSA. CDR3 protein: CASSPRDRVSTDTQYF. CDR3 DNA sequence: TGTGCCAGCAGCCCTCGAGACAGGGTTAGCACAGATACGCAGTATTTT.

The chain has TRBV5-4 and TRBJ1-2; D unresolved. The CDR3 contains 14 residues. Germline assignment: CDR1 SGHNT and CDR2 YYREEE (reference sequence). Trimming left V 0 bases short and J 2 bases short, with 8 bases between. CDR3 in DNA: TGTGCCAGCAGCTTGGGGGCGGAGAACTATGGCTACACCTTC. Its translation: CASSLGAENYGYTF.

The J gene is TRBJ2-1, the V gene TRBV19; 7 nucleotides agree with TRBD2. Germline trimming cut 3 bases from V and 3 bases from J; bases unmatched to any gene: 2. Germline CDR1 and CDR2: LNHDA and SQIVND (reference sequence). The CDR3 is 14 residues long. CDR3 region: CASSMRENYNEQFF. As DNA, the CDR3 is TGTGCCAGTAGTATGCGGGAGAACTACAATGAGCAGTTCTTC.

The V and J genes are TRBV2 and TRBJ1-2; D ambiguous. The V and J ends lost 7 bases and 6 bases respectively, with 15 bases between them. In germline, CDR1 is SNHLY, CDR2 FYNNEI. The CDR3 covers 13 residues. CDR3 sequence reads: CASKPTLTNGYTF. As DNA, the CDR3 is TGTGCCAGCAAACCGACCCTTACGAATGGCTACACCTTC.

Regarding this clone: A read error may account for a junction end that differs from germline. The chain uses TRBV5-1 and TRBJ2-3, with 11 bases fitting TRBD2. Looked up from germline, CDR1 is SGHRS and CDR2 is YFSETQ. CDR3 length: 15 residues. The CDR3 is CASSFVTSGTVTQYF. CDR3 coding DNA: TGCGCCAGCAGCTTTGTGACTAGCGGGACAGTTACGCAGTATTTT.

V is TRBV19 and J is TRBJ1-1; a possible D gene is TRBD1 (5 bases). Germline V lookup: CDR1 LNHDA, CDR2 SQIVND (reference sequence). Deletions cut 1 base from V and 0 bases from J, with 12 bases between. This CDR3 has 16 residues. CDR3 in amino acids: CASSIGVGAMNTEAFF. CDR3 DNA sequence: TGTGCCAGTAGTATAGGGGTAGGGGCCATGAACACTGAAGCTTTCTTT. Looking up the rest from reference TRBV19 and TRBJ1-1 gives the full variable domain: DGGITQSPKYLFRKEGQNVTLSCEQNLNHDAMYWYRQDPGQGLRLIYYSQIVNDFQKGDIAEGYSVSREKKESFPLTVTSAQKNPTAFYLCASSIGVGAMNTEAFFGQGTRLTVV.

This chain uses TRBV29-1 with TRBJ2-5, with TRBD2 matching 7 bases. The CDR3 sequence is 13 residues long. Unmatched junction bases numbered 5, after V lost 3 bases and J lost 4 bases. Germline values: CDR1 SQVTM, CDR2 ANQGSEA. CDR3 in amino acids: CSVEGEGGETQYF. DNA of the CDR3: TGCAGCGTTGAGGGGGAGGGTGGAGAGACCCAGTACTTC.

This clone was detected once. This sequence joins TRBV20-1 and TRBJ2-2; D not resolved. Trimming took off 3 bases at V and 7 bases at J, with 6 bases between the two ends. The germline CDR1 and CDR2 sequences are DFQATT and SNEGSKA (reference sequence). This CDR3 comprises 11 residues. CDR3 DNA sequence: TGCAGTGCTAGGGAATTCGGGGAGCTGTTTTTT. It codes for CSAREFGELFF.

A single count supports this clone. The rearrangement links TRBV5-1 to TRBJ2-4; 11 nucleotides align to TRBD1. V shed 4 bases and J 8 bases; nucleotides not matched to a gene: 2. CDR1 and CDR2 from the germline V gene are SGHRS and YFSETQ. The CDR3 sequence is 13 residues long. The CDR3 sequence is CASSADRGHIQYF. In nucleotides, the CDR3 is TGCGCCAGCAGCGCGGACAGGGGGCACATTCAGTACTTC.

The gene calls are TRBV10-3 and TRBJ2-3; TRBD2 matches at 13 bases. CDR3 length: 18 residues. Per germline, CDR1 ENHRY and CDR2 SYGVKD. Trimming cost V 6 bases and J 2 bases; bases outside gene matches: 11. CDR3: CAIRPTSGGTPSTDTQYF. In DNA, the CDR3 is TGTGCCATCAGACCGACTAGCGGGGGGACCCCGTCCACAGATACGCAGTATTTT.

The genes are TRBV19 and TRBJ1-6, with D possibly being TRBD1 (5 bases). The CDR3 runs 13 residues. Trimming took off 4 bases at V and 15 bases at J, with 16 bases between the two ends. In germline, CDR1 is LNHDA, CDR2 SQIVND (reference sequence). CDR3 in amino acids: CASSTGTEWLLHF. In nucleotides, the CDR3 is TGTGCCAGTAGTACCGGGACGGAGTGGCTCCTCCACTTT.